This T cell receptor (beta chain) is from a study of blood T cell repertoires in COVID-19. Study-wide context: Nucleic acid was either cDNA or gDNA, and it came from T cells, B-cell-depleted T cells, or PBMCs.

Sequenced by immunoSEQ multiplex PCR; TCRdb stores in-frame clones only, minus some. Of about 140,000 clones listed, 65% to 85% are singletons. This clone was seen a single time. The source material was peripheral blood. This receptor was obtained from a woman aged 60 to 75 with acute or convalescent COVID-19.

CDR3 sequence reads: CASSYGSSGRDTQYF. The DNA of the CDR3 is TGTGCCAGCAGTTACGGGTCTAGCGGGAGAGATACGCAGTATTTT. V and J are TRBV6-5 and TRBJ2-3; 10 bases line up with TRBD2. This CDR3 is built from 15 residues. Germline V gene lookup returns CDR1 MNHEY and CDR2 SVGAGI. V lost 2 bases, J lost 5 bases, and 4 bases stayed unmatched.